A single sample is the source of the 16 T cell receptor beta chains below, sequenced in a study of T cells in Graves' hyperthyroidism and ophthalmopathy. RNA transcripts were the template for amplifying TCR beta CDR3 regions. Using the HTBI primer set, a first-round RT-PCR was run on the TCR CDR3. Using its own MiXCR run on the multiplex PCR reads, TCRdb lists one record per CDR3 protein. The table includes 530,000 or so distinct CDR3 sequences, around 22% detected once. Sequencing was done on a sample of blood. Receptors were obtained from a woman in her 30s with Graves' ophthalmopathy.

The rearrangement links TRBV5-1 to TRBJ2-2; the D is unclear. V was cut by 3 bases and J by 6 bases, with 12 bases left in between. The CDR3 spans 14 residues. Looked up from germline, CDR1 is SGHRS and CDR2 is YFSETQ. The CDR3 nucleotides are TGCGCCAGCAGCTGGACCGCTAATGCCGGGGAGCTGTTTTTT. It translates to CASSWTANAGELFF.

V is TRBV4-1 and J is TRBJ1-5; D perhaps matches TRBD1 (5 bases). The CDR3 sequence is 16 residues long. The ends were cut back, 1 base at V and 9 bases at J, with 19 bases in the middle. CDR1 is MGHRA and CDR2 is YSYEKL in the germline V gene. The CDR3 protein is CASSQGGGKGWRPQHF. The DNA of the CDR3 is TGCGCCAGCAGCCAAGGTGGAGGGAAGGGGTGGCGGCCCCAGCATTTT.

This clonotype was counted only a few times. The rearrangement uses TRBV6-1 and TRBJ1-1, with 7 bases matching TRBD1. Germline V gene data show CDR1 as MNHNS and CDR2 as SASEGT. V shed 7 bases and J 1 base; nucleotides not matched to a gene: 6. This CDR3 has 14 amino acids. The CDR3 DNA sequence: TGTGCCAGCACCCTAGACAGGGCGAACACTGAAGCTTTCTTT. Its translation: CASTLDRANTEAFF.

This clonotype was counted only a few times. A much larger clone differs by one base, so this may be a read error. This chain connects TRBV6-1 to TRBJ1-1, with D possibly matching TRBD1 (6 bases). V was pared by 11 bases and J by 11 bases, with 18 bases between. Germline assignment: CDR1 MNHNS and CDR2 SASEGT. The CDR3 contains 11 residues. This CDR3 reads CAGNLRGGAFF. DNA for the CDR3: TGTGCCGGCAACCTCAGGGGTGGGGCTTTCTTT.

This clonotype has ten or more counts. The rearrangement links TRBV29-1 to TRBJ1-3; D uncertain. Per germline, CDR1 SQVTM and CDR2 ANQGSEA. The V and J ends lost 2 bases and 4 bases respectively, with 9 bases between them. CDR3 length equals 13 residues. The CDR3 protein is CSVESSLGNTIYF. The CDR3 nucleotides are TGCAGCGTTGAATCGTCACTCGGAAACACCATATATTTT. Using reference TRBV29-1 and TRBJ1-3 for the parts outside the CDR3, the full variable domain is SAVISQKPSRDICQRGTSLTIQCQVDSQVTMMFWYRQQPGQSLTLIATANQGSEATYESGFVIDKFPISRPNLTFSTLTVSNMSPEDSSIYLCSVESSLGNTIYFGEGSWLTVV.

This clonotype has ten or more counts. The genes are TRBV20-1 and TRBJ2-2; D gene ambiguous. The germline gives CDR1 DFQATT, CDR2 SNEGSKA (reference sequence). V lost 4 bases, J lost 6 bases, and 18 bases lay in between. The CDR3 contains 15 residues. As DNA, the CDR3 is TGCAGTGCTAAAATGCCTGGGCTATGGGCCGGGGAGCTGTTTTTT. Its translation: CSAKMPGLWAGELFF.

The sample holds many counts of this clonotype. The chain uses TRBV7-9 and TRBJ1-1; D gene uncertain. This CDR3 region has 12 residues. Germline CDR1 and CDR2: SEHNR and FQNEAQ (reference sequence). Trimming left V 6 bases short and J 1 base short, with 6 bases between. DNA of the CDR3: TGTGCCAGCAGGCTGGAGAACACTGAAGCTTTCTTT. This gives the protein CASRLENTEAFF.

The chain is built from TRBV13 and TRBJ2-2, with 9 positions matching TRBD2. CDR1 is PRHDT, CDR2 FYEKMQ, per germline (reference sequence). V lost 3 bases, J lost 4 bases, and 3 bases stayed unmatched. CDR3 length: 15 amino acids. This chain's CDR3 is CASSFGGGGTGELFF. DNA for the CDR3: TGTGCCAGCAGCTTTGGCGGGGGGGGCACCGGGGAGCTGTTTTTT.

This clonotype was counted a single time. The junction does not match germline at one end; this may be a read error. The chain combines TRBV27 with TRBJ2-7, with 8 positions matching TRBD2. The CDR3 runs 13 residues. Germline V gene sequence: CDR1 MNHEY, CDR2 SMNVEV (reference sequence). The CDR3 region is CASSRTSSNEQYF. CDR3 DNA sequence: TGTGCCAGCAGCAGGACTAGCTCCAACGAGCAGTACTTC.

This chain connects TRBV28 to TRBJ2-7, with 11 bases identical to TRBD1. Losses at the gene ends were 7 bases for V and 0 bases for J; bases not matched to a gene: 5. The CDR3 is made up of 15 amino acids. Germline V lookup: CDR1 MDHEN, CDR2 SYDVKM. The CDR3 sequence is CASIGQGAGSYEQYF. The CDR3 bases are TGTGCCAGCATCGGACAGGGGGCGGGCTCCTACGAGCAGTACTTC.

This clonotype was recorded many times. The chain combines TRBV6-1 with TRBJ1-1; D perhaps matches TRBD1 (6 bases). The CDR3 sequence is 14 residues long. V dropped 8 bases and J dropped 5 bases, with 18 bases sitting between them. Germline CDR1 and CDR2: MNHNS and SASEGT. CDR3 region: CASSSGAGWTEAFF. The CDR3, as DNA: TGTGCCAGCTCCTCGGGGGCTGGGTGGACTGAAGCTTTCTTT.

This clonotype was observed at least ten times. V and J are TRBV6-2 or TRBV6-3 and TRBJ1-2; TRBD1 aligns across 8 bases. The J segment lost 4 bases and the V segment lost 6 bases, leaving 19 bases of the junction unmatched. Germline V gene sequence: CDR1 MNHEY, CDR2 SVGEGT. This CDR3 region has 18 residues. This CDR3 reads CASSLSRTGKHSGYGYTF. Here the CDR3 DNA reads TGTGCCAGCAGCCTATCGAGGACAGGGAAGCATAGCGGCTATGGCTACACCTTC.

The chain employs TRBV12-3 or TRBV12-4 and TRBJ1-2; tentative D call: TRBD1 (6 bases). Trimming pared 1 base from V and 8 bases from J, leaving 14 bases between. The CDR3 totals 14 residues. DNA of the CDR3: TGTGCCAGCAGTTTAGGTTTGGGGGCGCAGGGCTACACCTTC. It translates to CASSLGLGAQGYTF.

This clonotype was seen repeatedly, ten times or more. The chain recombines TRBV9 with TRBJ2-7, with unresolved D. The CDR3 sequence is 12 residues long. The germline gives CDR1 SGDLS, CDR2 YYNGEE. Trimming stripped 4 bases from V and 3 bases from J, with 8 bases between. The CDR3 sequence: CASSQPIYEQYF. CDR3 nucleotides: TGTGCCAGCAGCCAACCAATCTACGAGCAGTACTTC.

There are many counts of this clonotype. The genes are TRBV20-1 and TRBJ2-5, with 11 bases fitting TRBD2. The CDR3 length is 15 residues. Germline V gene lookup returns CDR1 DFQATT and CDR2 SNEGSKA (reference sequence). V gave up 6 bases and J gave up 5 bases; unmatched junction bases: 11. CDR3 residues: CSAKDSGGADETQYF. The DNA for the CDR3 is TGCAGTGCCAAAGATAGCGGGGGGGCCGATGAGACCCAGTACTTC.

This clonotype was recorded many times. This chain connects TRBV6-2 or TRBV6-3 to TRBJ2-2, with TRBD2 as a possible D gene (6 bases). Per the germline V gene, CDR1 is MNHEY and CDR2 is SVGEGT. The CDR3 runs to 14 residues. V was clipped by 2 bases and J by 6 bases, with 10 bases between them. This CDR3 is CASSYPPGAGELFF. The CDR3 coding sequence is TGTGCCAGCAGTTACCCCCCGGGGGCCGGGGAGCTGTTTTTT.